These 10 T cell receptor beta chains were all obtained from the same sample, sequenced in a study of T-cell memory formation after mild COVID-19. TCRdb ran MiXCR on the 5' RACE reads and lists one entry per CDR3 protein. The sample holds about 340,000 distinct CDR3 sequences, 20% to 25% seen once. Sequencing used PBMCs or a T cell subset sorted from them (not recorded which). The receptors stem from an adult woman who had mild COVID-19 (a few samples of this study predate the infection). Cell type and time point are not known.

This clonotype came up a few times. The chain couples TRBV6-2 or TRBV6-3 to TRBJ2-2; possible D gene TRBD1, 5 bases. The V end was cut by 10 bases, the J end by 2 bases, with 11 bases between. CDR1 and CDR2 from the germline V gene are MNHEY and SVGEGT. This CDR3 comprises 13 residues. CDR3 sequence reads: CAIGHHNTGELFF. DNA for the CDR3: TGTGCCATCGGACACCATAACACCGGGGAGCTGTTTTTT.

The chain has TRBV10-3 and TRBJ2-3; 7 positions agree with TRBD1. The CDR3 contains 18 residues. Looked up from germline, CDR1 is ENHRY and CDR2 is SYGVKD. V lost 3 bases and J lost 0; bases outside the gene matches: 12. The CDR3 region has the DNA TGTGCCATCAGTGACGGGGCAGGGGGAGTAACTAGCACAGATACGCAGTATTTT. It is translated as CAISDGAGGVTSTDTQYF.

This clonotype showed up many times. This chain connects TRBV28 to TRBJ2-2; 7 nucleotides line up with TRBD1. This CDR3 contains 13 residues. Germline V gene data show CDR1 as MDHEN and CDR2 as SYDVKM. With V trimmed by 5 bases and J by 6 bases, 3 bases remained unmatched. The CDR3: CASSTGVPGELFF. CDR3 nucleotide sequence: TGTGCCAGCAGTACAGGGGTCCCCGGGGAGCTGTTTTTT.

The genes are TRBV2 and TRBJ2-1, with D perhaps matching TRBD1 (6 bases). Germline V gene lookup returns CDR1 SNHLY and CDR2 FYNNEI. The CDR3 is 13 residues long. Trimming pared 8 bases from V and 11 bases from J, leaving 19 bases between. In nucleotides, the CDR3 is TGTGCCAGCGAGGGGGTGAACAGCGCTAAGCAGTTCTTC. Its translation: CASEGVNSAKQFF. Filled out from reference TRBV2 and TRBJ2-1, the complete variable domain reads EPEVTQTPSHQVTQMGQEVILRCVPISNHLYFYWYRQILGQKVEFLVSFYNNEISEKSEIFDDQFSVERPDGSNFTLKIRSTKLEDSAMYFCASEGVNSAKQFFGPGTRLTVL.

The sample holds a few counts of this clonotype. CDR3 in DNA: TGTGCCAGCAGAGAGGTCCGCGGGGCAGATACGCAGTATTTT. Translation: CASREVRGADTQYF. The chain uses TRBV2 and TRBJ2-3, with D perhaps matching TRBD2 (6 bases). CDR1 and CDR2 from the germline V gene are SNHLY and FYNNEI. The CDR3 is made up of 14 amino acids. Trimming pared 6 bases from V and 4 bases from J, leaving 14 bases between.

The sample holds one count of this clonotype. V usage is TRBV20-1 and J usage is TRBJ1-6; D not certain. CDR1 and CDR2 from the germline V gene are DFQATT and SNEGSKA (reference sequence). Deletions cut 6 bases from V and 0 bases from J, with 12 bases between. The CDR3 sequence is 15 residues long. The chain's CDR3 is CSAFPEGSYNSPLHF. The CDR3 DNA sequence: TGCAGTGCCTTTCCTGAGGGCTCCTATAATTCACCCCTCCACTTT.

In this sample, this clonotype turned up a few times. The chain joins TRBV18 to TRBJ2-3; D gene uncertain. Germline lookup yields CDR1 KGHSH and CDR2 LQKENI. The CDR3 totals 13 residues. V lost 6 bases and J 3 bases, leaving 10 bases between the germline ends. CDR3 coding DNA: TGTGCCAGCTCCCCTACCCTGACAGATACGCAGTATTTT. This codes for CASSPTLTDTQYF.

The chain carries TRBV12-3 or TRBV12-4 and TRBJ1-1; D ambiguous. The CDR3 consists of 11 residues. Trimming took off 7 bases at V and 4 bases at J, with 7 bases between the two ends. The CDR3 here is CASTTFTEAFF. The CDR3 bases are TGTGCCAGCACGACGTTCACTGAAGCTTTCTTT.

This clonotype was seen only a few times. The chain employs TRBV7-2 and TRBJ2-3; 7 bases fit TRBD2. CDR3 size: 17 residues. J lost 0 bases, V lost 2 bases, and 8 bases had no gene match. Germline V gene data show CDR1 as SGHTA and CDR2 as FQGNSA. The CDR3 DNA sequence: TGTGCCAGCAGCTTAAGGAGAGCGGGGCCAAGCACAGATACGCAGTATTTT. Amino acids: CASSLRRAGPSTDTQYF. The entire variable domain, with the rest obtained from reference TRBV7-2 and TRBJ2-3, is as follows: GAGVSQSPSNKVTEKGKDVELRCDPISGHTALYWYRQSLGQGLEFLIYFQGNSAPDKSGLPSDRFSAERTGGSVSTLTIQRTQQEDSAVYLCASSLRRAGPSTDTQYFGPGTRLTVL.

V and J are TRBV12-3 or TRBV12-4 and TRBJ1-1; D is uncertain. Between the trimmed V and J ends, which lost 2 bases and 10 bases, there was a span of 11 bases. There are 12 residues in the CDR3. The CDR3 loop reads CASSLLESRAFF. In DNA form, the CDR3 reads TGTGCCAGCAGTTTACTTGAGAGTCGAGCTTTCTTT.